This T cell receptor beta chain was profiled in a study of blood T cells in healthy people across ages. General study points: Both naive CD4+ cell counts and diversity were greater in long-lived donors than in aged donors. No one knew whether donors had CMV, which possibly confounded expanded clonotype changes.

A second PCR, run for roughly 7 to 11 cycles, used a sample-barcoded 5' primer plus a J-beta primer mix. Using its own MiXCR run on the 5' RACE reads, TCRdb lists one record per CDR3 protein. The table lists around 1.5 million distinct CDR3 sequences, about 40% of them singletons. About this clonotype itself: Its specificity is unknown.

Sequencing was carried out using blood. The sequence derives from a woman aged 18-29 years in good health.

CDR3 sequence reads: CASSLGVAGSYNEQYF. The DNA for the CDR3 is TGCGCCAGCAGCTTGGGGGTAGCGGGGTCCTACAATGAGCAGTACTTC. V usage is TRBV5-1 and J usage is TRBJ2-1, with 8 bases identical to TRBD2. The DNA end favors TRBJ2-7, so the J call may be wrong. The CDR3 extends over 16 amino acids. Germline V lookup: CDR1 SGHRS, CDR2 YFSETQ.